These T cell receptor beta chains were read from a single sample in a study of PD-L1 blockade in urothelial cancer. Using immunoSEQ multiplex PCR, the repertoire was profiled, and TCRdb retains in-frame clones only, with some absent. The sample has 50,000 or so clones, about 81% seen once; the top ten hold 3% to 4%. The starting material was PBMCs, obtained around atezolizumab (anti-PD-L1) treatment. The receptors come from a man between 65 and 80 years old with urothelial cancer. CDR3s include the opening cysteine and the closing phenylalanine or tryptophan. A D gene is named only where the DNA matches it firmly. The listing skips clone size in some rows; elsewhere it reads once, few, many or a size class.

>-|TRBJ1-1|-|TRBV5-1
CASSLGVRAMNTEAFF
TGCGCCAGCAGCTTGGGTGTCAGGGCCATGAACACTGAAGCTTTCTTT
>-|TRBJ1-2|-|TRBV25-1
CASSEGPHIFNYGYTF
TGTGCCAGCAGTGAAGGCCCACACATTTTTAACTATGGCTACACCTTC
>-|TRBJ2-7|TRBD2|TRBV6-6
CASSYIAGYEQYF
TGTGCCAGCAGTTACATAGCGGGATACGAGCAGTACTTC
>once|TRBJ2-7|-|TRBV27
CASKAGNYEQYF
TGTGCCAGCAAGGCAGGGAACTACGAGCAGTACTTC
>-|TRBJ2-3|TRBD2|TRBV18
CASSSGLAGSTDTQYF
TGTGCCAGCTCGTCGGGACTAGCGGGCTCTACAGATACGCAGTATTTT
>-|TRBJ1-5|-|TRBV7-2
CASSSSRNQPQHF
TGTGCCAGCAGCTCCTCTCGGAATCAGCCCCAGCATTTT
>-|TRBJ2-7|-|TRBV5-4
CASSLLGMAGYEQYF
TGTGCCAGCAGCCTTCTGGGGATGGCGGGCTACGAGCAGTACTTC
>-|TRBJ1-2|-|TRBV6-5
CASNAGRGGYGYTF
TGTGCCAGCAACGCCGGGAGAGGAGGTTATGGCTACACCTTC
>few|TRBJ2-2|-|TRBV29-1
CSGGQNTGELFF
TGCAGCGGGGGACAGAACACCGGGGAGCTGTTTTTT
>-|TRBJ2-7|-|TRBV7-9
CASSLSFSVNEQYF
TGTGCCAGCAGCTTAAGCTTTTCTGTAAACGAGCAGTACTTC
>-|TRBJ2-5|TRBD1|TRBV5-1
CASSLAGTGQETQYF
TGCGCCAGCAGCTTGGCGGGGACAGGGCAAGAGACCCAGTACTTC
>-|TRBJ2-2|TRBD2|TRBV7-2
CASGLASNTGELFF
TGTGCCAGCGGACTAGCGTCGAACACCGGGGAGCTGTTTTTT
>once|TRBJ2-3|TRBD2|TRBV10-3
CAISVAGGGTDTQYF
TGTGCCATCAGTGTAGCGGGAGGGGGCACAGATACGCAGTATTTT
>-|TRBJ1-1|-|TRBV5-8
CASSTKQAPEAFF
TGTGCCAGCAGCACCAAGCAGGCCCCTGAAGCTTTCTTT
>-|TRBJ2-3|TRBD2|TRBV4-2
CASSQDFSGTSGGKSDTQYF
TGTGCCAGCAGCCAAGACTTTTCCGGGACTAGCGGGGGGAAGTCAGATACGCAGTATTTT
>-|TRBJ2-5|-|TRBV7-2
CASSLNGQRLETQYF
TGTGCCAGCAGCCTTAATGGACAGCGTCTAGAGACCCAGTACTTC
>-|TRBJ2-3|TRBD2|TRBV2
CASSVTLAGGDTQYF
TGTGCCAGCAGTGTGACTTTAGCGGGAGGAGATACGCAGTATTTT
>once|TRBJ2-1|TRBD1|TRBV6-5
CASSQRTGLYEQFF
TGTGCCAGCAGCCAACGGACAGGCCTCTATGAGCAGTTCTTC
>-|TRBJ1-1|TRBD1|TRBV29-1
CSVRQGDTEAFF
TGCAGCGTTCGACAGGGTGACACTGAAGCTTTCTTT
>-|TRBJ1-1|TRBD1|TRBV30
CACTQGMGTEAFF
TGTGCCTGCACACAGGGGATGGGCACTGAAGCTTTCTTT
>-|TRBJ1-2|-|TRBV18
CASSPPEQGRYGYTF
TGTGCCAGCTCACCACCGGAACAGGGTCGCTATGGCTACACCTTC
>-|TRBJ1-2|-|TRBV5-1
CASSLDILSTNYGYTF
TGCGCCAGCAGCTTGGACATATTATCCACTAACTATGGCTACACCTTC
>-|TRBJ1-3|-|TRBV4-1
CASSGVGLSGVSGNTIYF
TGCGCCAGCAGCGGCGTGGGTCTTTCGGGAGTCTCTGGAAACACCATATATTTT
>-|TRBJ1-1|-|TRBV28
CASSPLLQGAFF
TGTGCCAGCAGTCCACTTCTTCAGGGCGCTTTCTTT
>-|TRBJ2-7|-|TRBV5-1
CASSISYETYEQYF
TGCGCCAGCAGCATATCCTATGAAACGTACGAGCAGTACTTC
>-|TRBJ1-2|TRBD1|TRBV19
CASSIGDRSGYTF
TGTGCCAGTAGTATAGGGGACAGGAGTGGCTACACCTTC
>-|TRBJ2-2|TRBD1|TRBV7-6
CASRQTGTANTGELFF
TGTGCCAGCAGACAAACCGGGACAGCGAACACCGGGGAGCTGTTTTTT
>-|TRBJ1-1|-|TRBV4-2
CASSQDGGNTEAFF
TGTGCCAGCAGCCAAGATGGAGGGAACACTGAAGCTTTCTTT
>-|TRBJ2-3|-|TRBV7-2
CASSPRVRSTDTQYF
TGTGCCAGCAGCCCCAGGGTGCGGTCGACAGATACGCAGTATTTT
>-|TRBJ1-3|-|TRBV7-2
CASSPRRSTGNTIYF
TGTGCCAGCAGTCCCCGACGGAGTACTGGAAACACCATATATTTT
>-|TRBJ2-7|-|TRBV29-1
CSTRRSGDEQYF
TGCAGCACCCGGCGCTCAGGCGACGAGCAGTACTTC
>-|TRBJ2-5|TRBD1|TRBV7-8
CASSLRRTGAKETQYF
TGTGCCAGCAGCTTACGACGGACAGGGGCCAAAGAGACCCAGTACTTC
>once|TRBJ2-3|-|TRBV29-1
CSVGGGYPEVSDTQYF
TGCAGCGTTGGTGGAGGGTACCCCGAGGTTTCCGATACGCAGTATTTT
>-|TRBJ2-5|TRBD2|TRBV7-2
CASNRLAGGETQYF
TGTGCCAGCAATCGACTAGCGGGAGGAGAGACCCAGTACTTC
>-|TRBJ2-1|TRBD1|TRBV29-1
CSVDGGWNRGDNEQFF
TGCAGCGTTGACGGAGGTTGGAACAGGGGAGACAATGAGCAGTTCTTC
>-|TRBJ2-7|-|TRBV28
CASGGYGDSGEQYF
TGTGCCAGCGGGGGGTACGGGGACTCCGGCGAGCAGTACTTC
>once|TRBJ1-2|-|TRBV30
CASRRGGYTF
TGTGCCTCCCGCAGGGGTGGCTACACCTTC
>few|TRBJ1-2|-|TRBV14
CASSPGYRYGYTF
TGTGCCAGCAGCCCAGGGTATAGGTATGGCTACACCTTC
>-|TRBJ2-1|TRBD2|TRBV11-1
CASSPGTSGRYEQFF
TGTGCCAGCAGCCCTGGGACTAGCGGGAGGTATGAGCAGTTCTTC
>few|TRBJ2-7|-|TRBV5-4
CASGREPYEQYF
TGTGCCAGCGGCAGGGAACCCTACGAGCAGTACTTC
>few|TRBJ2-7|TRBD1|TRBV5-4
CASSFADRGSSYEQYF
TGTGCCAGCAGCTTCGCAGACAGGGGTAGCTCCTACGAGCAGTACTTC
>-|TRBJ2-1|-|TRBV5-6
CASSPFDRLGEQFF
TGTGCCAGCAGTCCATTCGACAGGCTTGGTGAGCAGTTCTTC
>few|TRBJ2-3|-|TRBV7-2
CASSFMSETDTQYF
TGTGCCAGCAGCTTCATGTCCGAGACAGATACGCAGTATTTT
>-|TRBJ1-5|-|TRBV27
CASSWGFEQPQHF
TGTGCCAGCAGTTGGGGCTTTGAACAGCCCCAGCATTTT
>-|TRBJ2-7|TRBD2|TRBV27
CASSRRGEAPYEQYF
TGTGCCAGCAGCCGCCGGGGGGAGGCTCCCTACGAGCAGTACTTC
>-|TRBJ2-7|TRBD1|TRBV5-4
CASSRGGQGAHEQYF
TGTGCCAGCAGCAGAGGGGGACAGGGGGCCCACGAGCAGTACTTC
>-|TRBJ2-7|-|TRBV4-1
CASSPPGVLYEQYF
TGCGCCAGCAGCCCCCCTGGAGTTCTCTACGAGCAGTACTTC
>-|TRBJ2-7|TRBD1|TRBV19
CASSSNRGAEQYF
TGTGCCAGTAGTTCCAACAGGGGTGCCGAGCAGTACTTC
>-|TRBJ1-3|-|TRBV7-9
CASSLDWGRLSGNTIYF
TGTGCCAGCAGCTTAGACTGGGGAAGACTATCTGGAAACACCATATATTTT
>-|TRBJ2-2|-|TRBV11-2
CASSSGPVSGELFF
TGTGCCAGCAGCTCAGGCCCTGTCTCCGGGGAGCTGTTTTTT
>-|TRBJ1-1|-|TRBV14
CASSQIGGYGTEAFF
TGTGCCAGCAGCCAAATCGGGGGATATGGCACTGAAGCTTTCTTT
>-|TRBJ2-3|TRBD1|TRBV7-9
CASSLTTGTGGTDTQYF
TGTGCCAGCAGCTTAACCACCGGGACAGGGGGCACAGATACGCAGTATTTT
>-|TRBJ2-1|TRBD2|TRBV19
CASSNRLAGPYNEQFF
TGTGCCAGTAGTAATAGACTAGCGGGTCCTTACAATGAGCAGTTCTTC
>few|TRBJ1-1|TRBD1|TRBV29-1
CSVGVGDRADPFF
TGCAGCGTGGGGGTAGGGGACAGGGCGGATCCTTTCTTT
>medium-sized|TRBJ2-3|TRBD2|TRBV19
CASSIGPSGGAPADTQYF
TGTGCCAGTAGTATCGGCCCTAGCGGGGGGGCCCCCGCAGATACGCAGTATTTT